The clone carrying this T cell receptor (beta chain) showed up just a few times. Time point specified: newly diagnosed GD, antithyroid drugs for less than 3 months. Scientists built the TCR library using RNA that was extracted from PBMCs. The data derive from a study of regulatory T cells in long-lasting Graves disease. Germline CDR1 DFQATT, CDR2 SNEGSKA (reference sequence). The CDR3 totals 11 residues. V shed 6 bases and J shed 6 bases, with 10 bases lying between them. Arm-PCR of CDR3 regions and iRepertoire HTBI primers were used to build TCR beta libraries. A single record per CDR3 protein comes from TCRdb applying MiXCR to the multiplex PCR reads. The sample holds fewer than 550,000 distinct CDR3 sequences, approximately 16% seen once. The same sample was also studied in work on T cells in Graves' hyperthyroidism and ophthalmopathy.

The chain joins TRBV20-1 to TRBJ2-3; D remains ambiguous. The receptor was derived from a woman under 30 with Graves disease. The sample in question was peripheral blood mononuclear cells (PBMCs), obtained at new diagnosis, from a patient treated with antithyroid drugs. The CDR3 is CSANLGDTQYF. For the CDR3, the DNA is TGCAGTGCGAACCTAGGGGATACGCAGTATTTT.